The 15 T cell receptor beta chains presented below share a single source sample, sequenced in a study of blood T cells in healthy people across ages. A second PCR, run for roughly 7 to 12 cycles, used a sample-barcoded 5' primer plus a J-beta primer mix. In TCRdb, the 5' RACE reads were re-called with MiXCR into one record per CDR3 protein. The table includes over 1,500,000 distinct CDR3 sequences, 49% detected once. Sequenced material: blood. These receptors were obtained from a woman aged 40-49 years in good health.

This clonotype was counted between two and nine times. The chain links TRBV12-3 or TRBV12-4 to TRBJ1-2; D remains unclear. The CDR3 is 11 residues long. Trimming took off 10 bases at V and 8 bases at J, with 14 bases between the two ends. Here the CDR3 DNA reads TGTGCCACCAGAGCGGGCCTAGGCTACACCTTC. It is translated as CATRAGLGYTF.

This clonotype appeared a few times. V and J are TRBV29-1 and TRBJ2-3; 7 positions match TRBD1. The CDR3 loop spans 19 amino acids. Unmatched junction bases numbered 23, after V lost 6 bases and J lost 2 bases. CDR1 and CDR2 from the germline V gene are SQVTM and ANQGSEA. CDR3 nucleotides: TGCAGCGTGGGGGTTATTGGACAGAGGGGGCGGACTCCCACAGATACGCAGTATTTT. This translates into CSVGVIGQRGRTPTDTQYF.

The chain links TRBV7-2 to TRBJ1-1; 7 nucleotides agree with TRBD1. The length of the CDR3 is 14 residues. V lost 1 base to trimming and J lost 6 bases; unmatched junction nucleotides: 5. Germline lookup yields CDR1 SGHTA and CDR2 FQGNSA. The chain's CDR3 is CASSLGRGVSEAFF. DNA for the CDR3: TGTGCCAGCAGCTTAGGCAGGGGGGTATCTGAAGCTTTCTTT.

This chain uses TRBV29-1 with TRBJ2-5; D is perhaps TRBD2 (5 bases). The J call may be incorrect, as the DNA end agrees better with TRBJ2-7. The CDR3 runs 11 residues. Germline V gives CDR1 SQVTM, CDR2 ANQGSEA. CDR3 nucleotide sequence: TGCAGCGTTGAAGGGGAGACCGAGCAGTACTTC. It yields the protein CSVEGETEQYF.

This clonotype was picked up a small number of times. The chain has TRBV28 and TRBJ2-7; tentative D call: TRBD1 (7 bases). This CDR3 has 14 residues. V lost 9 bases and J lost 2, with 17 bases in between. Germline-derived CDR1 and CDR2 are MDHEN and SYDVKM. CDR3 nucleotide sequence: TGTGCCAGTAAGCAGGGGGGACCAGCCTACGAGCAGTACTTC. This translates into CASKQGGPAYEQYF. The full variable domain, completed using reference TRBV28 and TRBJ2-7, is DVKVTQSSRYLVKRTGEKVFLECVQDMDHENMFWYRQDPGLGLRLIYFSYDVKMKEKGDIPEGYSVSREKKERFSLILESASTNQTSMYLCASKQGGPAYEQYFGPGTRLTVT.

This clonotype was recorded only once. This rearrangement joins TRBV28 to TRBJ2-1; 8 nucleotides agree with TRBD2. The CDR3 has 16 amino acids. Trimming at V came to 3 bases and at J to 13 bases, leaving 17 bases not matched to a gene. CDR1 and CDR2 (germline): MDHEN, SYDVKM. CDR3 protein: CASSFPLAGGTETQFF. DNA of the CDR3: TGTGCCAGCAGTTTCCCGTTGGCGGGGGGAACGGAGACCCAGTTCTTC.

Only a few counts were recorded for this clonotype. The genes are TRBV15 and TRBJ2-5, with 8 nucleotides matching TRBD2. Germline-derived CDR1 and CDR2 are LNHNV and YYDKDF (reference sequence). This CDR3 has 15 amino acids. V shed 4 bases, J shed 2 bases, and the junction held 6 bases outside the gene matches. CDR3 region: CATSTGGGSQETQYF. CDR3 coding DNA: TGTGCCACCAGCACTGGCGGGGGGTCACAAGAGACCCAGTACTTC.

The chain combines TRBV12-3 or TRBV12-4 with TRBJ1-2; maybe TRBD1 (5 bases). The CDR3 is made up of 12 amino acids. V lost 6 bases to trimming and J lost 8 bases, with 13 bases between them. The CDR3 nucleotides read TGTGCCAGCAGCGACCGGGACTTGGGCTACACCTTC. Its translation is CASSDRDLGYTF.

This clonotype turned up a few times. The rearrangement links TRBV12-3 or TRBV12-4 to TRBJ2-7; 8 bases line up with TRBD1. Near its end, the DNA agrees better with TRBJ2-5, so the J call may be wrong. This CDR3 contains 14 residues. CDR3 residues: CASRTGEEVETQYF. DNA for the CDR3: TGTGCCAGCAGGACAGGGGAGGAGGTGGAGACCCAGTACTTC.

The gene calls are TRBV28 and TRBJ2-5; D is uncertain. Germline V gene lookup returns CDR1 MDHEN and CDR2 SYDVKM. V lost 3 bases, J lost 4 bases, and 18 bases lay in between. This CDR3 has 16 amino acids. The chain's CDR3 is CASSFNAGPGPETQYF. The CDR3 nucleotides read TGTGCCAGCAGTTTCAACGCCGGACCTGGGCCAGAGACCCAGTACTTC. Together with reference TRBV28 and TRBJ2-5, the CDR3 gives the full variable domain: DVKVTQSSRYLVKRTGEKVFLECVQDMDHENMFWYRQDPGLGLRLIYFSYDVKMKEKGDIPEGYSVSREKKERFSLILESASTNQTSMYLCASSFNAGPGPETQYFGPGTRLLVL.

This clonotype was observed a handful of times. This rearrangement joins TRBV4-3 to TRBJ2-5; 11 positions agree with TRBD2. This CDR3 region has 19 residues. Germline CDR1 reads LGHNA; CDR2 reads YSLEER. The ends lost 0 bases at V and 5 bases at J; junction bases unmatched: 14. The CDR3 nucleotides read TGCGCCAGCAGCCAAGAGGGACGAACTAGCGGGGGATCAGGGGAGACCCAGTACTTC. Translated, it gives CASSQEGRTSGGSGETQYF.

The rearrangement joins TRBV15 to TRBJ1-2; D gene ambiguous. Germline CDR1 is LNHNV and CDR2 is YYDKDF (reference sequence). Trimming cost V 4 bases and J 0 bases, with 9 bases left between them. The CDR3 loop spans 14 amino acids. The DNA for the CDR3 is TGTGCCACCAGCACCCGGCCTGCTAACTATGGCTACACCTTC. It encodes CATSTRPANYGYTF.

The J gene is TRBJ2-3, the V gene TRBV20-1; a possible D gene is TRBD2 (7 bases). CDR1 and CDR2 (germline): DFQATT, SNEGSKA (reference sequence). This CDR3 is 13 amino acids long. The CDR3, as DNA: TGCAGAGGGGTCGGGGGGCGCACAGATACGCAGTATTTT. It specifies CRGVGGRTDTQYF.

The rearrangement links TRBV4-2 to TRBJ2-7; D remains ambiguous. Germline V gene lookup returns CDR1 LGHNA and CDR2 YNFKEQ. This CDR3 has 15 amino acids. V gave up 2 bases and J gave up 2 bases, with 13 bases separating them. In DNA, the CDR3 is TGTGCCAGCAGCCAAATTACGACTGGGGCCTACGAGCAGTACTTC. Translated, it gives CASSQITTGAYEQYF.

As concerns this clonotype: Germline and junction disagree at one end, which may indicate a read error. CDR3 loop: CSDRDSAGGRNEQFF. CDR3 bases: TGCAGTGATAGAGATTCAGCGGGGGGGCGCAATGAGCAGTTCTTC. V usage is TRBV20-1 and J usage is TRBJ2-1; 10 bases line up with TRBD2. This CDR3 is 15 amino acids long. Germline CDR1 and CDR2: DFQATT and SNEGSKA (reference sequence).